Below are 20 T cell receptor beta chains sequenced from a single sample in a study of shared clonotypes between healthy human individuals. Generated by immunoSEQ multiplex PCR, the TCRdb table keeps only in-frame clones and is missing some. There are nearly 1 million clones in the sample; about three quarters occur only once, and about 1.5% lies in the top ten. The source material was memory CD4+ T cells sorted from blood. Subset denoted: CD45RA-negative fraction. The receptors here all came from a man younger than 35 in good health.

The V call is TRBV18, the J call TRBJ2-5; weak D call: TRBD2 (7 bases). The CDR3 totals 14 residues. Per the germline V gene, CDR1 is KGHSH and CDR2 is LQKENI. Trimming pared 6 bases from V and 5 bases from J, leaving 16 bases between. The CDR3 sequence: CASSAAGAVETQYF. The CDR3 region has the DNA TGTGCCAGCTCCGCTGCGGGGGCGGTGGAGACCCAGTACTTC.

This chain uses TRBV7-9 with TRBJ2-7; TRBD1 matches 9 bases. The germline gives CDR1 SEHNR, CDR2 FQNEAQ (reference sequence). The J segment lost 5 bases and the V segment lost 8 bases, leaving 7 bases of the junction unmatched. This CDR3 spans 13 amino acids. In DNA form, the CDR3 reads TGTGCCAGCTTACCGGGACAGGGTAACGAGCAGTACTTC. This codes for CASLPGQGNEQYF.

The chain recombines TRBV5-1 with TRBJ2-3, with 7 bases aligning to TRBD2. Germline trimming cut 4 bases from V and 1 base from J; bases unmatched to any gene: 6. The CDR3 runs to 15 residues. Per the germline V gene, CDR1 is SGHRS and CDR2 is YFSETQ. CDR3 sequence reads: CASSTSGMGTDTQYF. The CDR3 DNA reads as TGCGCCAGCAGCACAAGCGGGATGGGCACAGATACGCAGTATTTT.

To note about this clone: In the same sample, other DNA sequences code for this CDR3. The gene calls are TRBV18 and TRBJ2-3; D ambiguous. This CDR3 spans 14 amino acids. Trimming pared 3 bases from V and 0 bases from J, leaving 7 bases between. Germline loops: CDR1 KGHSH, CDR2 LQKENI. In DNA, the CDR3 is TGTGCCAGCTCACCTATACAGAGCACAGATACGCAGTATTTT. It yields the protein CASSPIQSTDTQYF.

The chain combines TRBV9 with TRBJ1-6; D possibly corresponds to TRBD1 (5 bases). The CDR3 contains 14 residues. CDR1 and CDR2 (germline): SGDLS, YYNGEE. Trimming cost V 8 bases and J 5 bases, with 14 bases left between them. The CDR3 DNA follows: TGTGCCAGTAAGGAGGGGAATAATAATTCACCCCTCCACTTT. Amino acids: CASKEGNNNSPLHF. Full variable domain (remainder filled in from reference TRBV9 and TRBJ1-6): DSGVTQTPKHLITATGQRVTLRCSPRSGDLSVYWYQQSLDQGLQFLIQYYNGEERAKGNILERFSAQQFPDLHSELNLSSLELGDSALYFCASKEGNNNSPLHFGNGTRLTVT.

The rearrangement joins TRBV9 to TRBJ2-5, with D perhaps TRBD1 (6 bases). V lost 3 bases and J 0 bases, leaving 9 bases between the germline ends. The CDR3 is made up of 14 amino acids. Germline assignment: CDR1 SGDLS and CDR2 YYNGEE. CDR3 residues: CASSATGHQETQYF. The DNA for the CDR3 is TGTGCCAGCAGCGCGACAGGACACCAAGAGACCCAGTACTTC.

The J gene is TRBJ2-7, the V gene TRBV5-1; 9 bases match TRBD2. V was pared by 2 bases and J by 2 bases, with 5 bases of the junction left unmatched. The CDR3 runs 15 residues. Germline CDR1 reads SGHRS; CDR2 reads YFSETQ. Written as DNA, the CDR3 is TGCGCCAGCAGCTTACTAAGCGGGAGGACCTACGAGCAGTACTTC. Encoded protein: CASSLLSGRTYEQYF.

V and J are TRBV5-6 and TRBJ2-5, with D perhaps given as TRBD1 or TRBD2 (5 bases each). Between the trimmed V and J ends, which lost 2 bases and 4 bases, there was a span of 9 bases. The CDR3 covers 13 residues. Germline V gene sequence: CDR1 SGHDT, CDR2 YYEEEE. In DNA, the CDR3 is TGTGCCAGCAGCTTAGGGGAGAGAGAGACCCAGTACTTC. Translating it yields CASSLGERETQYF.

The rearrangement uses TRBV19 and TRBJ2-7; D unresolved. Germline CDR1 LNHDA, CDR2 SQIVND (reference sequence). The CDR3 contains 13 residues. The V end was cut by 4 bases, the J end by 2 bases, with 9 bases between. The CDR3 reads CASSRGYAYEQYF. The CDR3, as DNA: TGTGCCAGTAGTAGAGGATACGCCTACGAGCAGTACTTC.

The gene calls are TRBV6-1 and TRBJ1-4, with 8 bases matching TRBD1. J was trimmed by 4 bases and V by 6 bases; bases with no gene match: 4. The length of the CDR3 is 14 residues. Germline loops: CDR1 MNHNS, CDR2 SASEGT. CDR3 loop: CASRQGALNEKLFF. The CDR3 DNA follows: TGTGCCAGCAGGCAGGGGGCCCTTAATGAAAAACTGTTTTTT.

This clone was seen a handful of times. This chain joins TRBV5-1 and TRBJ2-3, with 8 bases lining up with TRBD2. CDR3 length: 15 residues. Per the germline V gene, CDR1 is SGHRS and CDR2 is YFSETQ. V lost 3 bases to trimming and J lost 0 bases; unmatched junction nucleotides: 3. The CDR3 reads CASSSRGGSTDTQYF. The DNA for the CDR3 is TGCGCCAGCAGCTCCCGGGGGGGAAGCACAGATACGCAGTATTTT.

The chain couples TRBV7-2 to TRBJ1-1; D remains ambiguous. V lost 5 bases, J lost 1 base, and 11 bases lay in between. The germline V gene encodes CDR1 SGHTA and CDR2 FQGNSA. The CDR3 length is 14 residues. CDR3 protein: CASSQISANTEAFF. CDR3 bases: TGTGCCAGCAGCCAAATATCGGCGAACACTGAAGCTTTCTTT.

This chain connects TRBV29-1 to TRBJ1-1; possible D gene TRBD1, 6 bases. V was cut by 5 bases and J by 0 bases, with 13 bases left in between. Germline V gives CDR1 SQVTM, CDR2 ANQGSEA. The CDR3 covers 14 residues. This CDR3 reads CSVIRGGVNTEAFF. The CDR3 DNA reads as TGCAGCGTTATTCGGGGGGGCGTGAACACTGAAGCTTTCTTT.

This chain uses TRBV5-1 with TRBJ1-1, with D possibly being TRBD1 (5 bases). The V gene's germline CDR1 is SGHRS and CDR2 YFSETQ. The length of the CDR3 is 14 residues. V was pared by 3 bases and J by 4 bases, with 13 bases between. The CDR3 bases are TGCGCCAGCAGCTCCCCTGTTGGGGGCACTGAAGCTTTCTTT. Protein: CASSSPVGGTEAFF.

The V call is TRBV5-4, the J call TRBJ2-5; 10 bases map to TRBD2. This CDR3 contains 14 residues. From germline, CDR1 is SGHNT and CDR2 YYREEE (reference sequence). V lost 2 bases to trimming and J lost 4 bases; unmatched junction nucleotides: 2. CDR3: CASSFGTSAETQYF. CDR3 DNA: TGTGCCAGCAGCTTCGGGACTAGCGCAGAGACCCAGTACTTC.

The V call is TRBV5-1, the J call TRBJ1-6, with D possibly being TRBD1 (6 bases). Trimming took off 4 bases at V and 0 bases at J, with 14 bases between the two ends. This CDR3 comprises 17 residues. From germline, CDR1 is SGHRS and CDR2 YFSETQ. The CDR3 region has the DNA TGCGCCAGCAGCCCATGGGACATGAGCTCCTATAATTCACCCCTCCACTTT. Encoded protein: CASSPWDMSSYNSPLHF.

The chain links TRBV29-1 to TRBJ2-2, with D maybe TRBD1 (5 bases). CDR3 length: 15 amino acids. Trimming cost V 2 bases and J 5 bases, with 15 bases left between them. CDR1 SQVTM and CDR2 ANQGSEA come from the germline V gene. CDR3 in amino acids: CSVESARARTGELFF. The CDR3 coding sequence is TGCAGCGTTGAATCAGCCAGGGCAAGGACCGGGGAGCTGTTTTTT.

The table lists this clone with many counts. Within the sample, other DNA sequences also encode this same CDR3. This chain uses TRBV5-1 with TRBJ2-5, with a weak D call TRBD2 (6 bases). CDR1 is SGHRS, CDR2 YFSETQ, per germline. With 0 bases removed from V and 5 bases from J, the gap between germline ends came to 11 bases. The CDR3 has 14 residues. The CDR3 reads CASSLEGRQETQYF. Here the CDR3 DNA reads TGCGCCAGCAGCTTGGAGGGGAGGCAGGAGACCCAGTACTTC.

The chain employs TRBV7-8 and TRBJ2-5; 14 positions agree with TRBD2. Germline values: CDR1 SGHVS, CDR2 FQNEAQ. The CDR3 has 18 amino acids. The V and J ends lost 5 bases and 2 bases, in that order; junction bases with no gene match: 10. The CDR3 spells CASSLLGLAGGLQETQYF. CDR3 coding DNA: TGTGCCAGCAGCCTTCTCGGACTAGCGGGAGGATTACAAGAGACCCAGTACTTC.

The genes are TRBV30 and TRBJ2-1; 9 nucleotides match TRBD2. The V segment lost 1 base and the J segment 3 bases; nucleotides outside the gene matches: 1. Looked up from germline, CDR1 is GTSNPN and CDR2 is SVGIG (reference sequence). The CDR3 is 14 amino acids. CDR3 DNA sequence: TGTGCCTGGAGTGGCGGGAGGGGCTACAATGAGCAGTTCTTC. This gives the protein CAWSGGRGYNEQFF.